Listed below are T cell receptor beta chains from one sample, sequenced in a study of cytomegalovirus exposure and HLA in healthy donors. Sequenced by immunoSEQ multiplex PCR; TCRdb stores in-frame clones only, minus some. Of approximately 240,000 clones listed, approximately 80% are singletons. Sample: PBMCs. All receptors come from a woman aged 35 to 49 in good health and CMV-seronegative. Both conserved end residues are part of each CDR3. A D gene is named only where the DNA matches it firmly. Clone size is shown for a subset of rows, as once, few, many or a class of expanded clone.

TRBV2,TRBJ2-6,NA,NA,TGTGCCAGCAGTGGGAGGGACAGAGTTTTGAGCTCTGGGGCCAACGTCCTGACTTTC,CASSGRDRVLSSGANVLTF
TRBV5-4,TRBJ1-2,NA,TRBD1,TGTGCCAGCAGCGTTGACAGGGGCTATGGCTACACCTTC,CASSVDRGYGYTF
TRBV2,TRBJ2-7,NA,NA,TGTGCCAGCAGAGGGTGGACAGATTCCTACGAGCAGTACTTC,CASRGWTDSYEQYF
TRBV5-1,TRBJ2-1,NA,NA,TGCGCCAGCAGCCTTAGCGGACCCCGGGAGTATGAGCAGTTCTTC,CASSLSGPREYEQFF
TRBV10-2,TRBJ2-7,NA,NA,TGCGCCAGCAGTGAGTCAACGAGTGACACCTTCTCCTACGAGCAGTACTTC,CASSESTSDTFSYEQYF
TRBV12-5,TRBJ2-1,NA,TRBD2,TGTGCTAGTGGTTTGAGCGGGGGGAGCTCCTACAATGAGCAGTTCTTC,CASGLSGGSSYNEQFF
TRBV9,TRBJ1-2,NA,NA,TGTGCCAGCAGCGTAGGCCTGAGGGGGTCAGGCGGCAACTATGGCTACACCTTC,CASSVGLRGSGGNYGYTF
TRBV7-3,TRBJ1-2,NA,NA,TGTGCCACAACCGCCCCAGGGTCCTATGGCTACACCTTC,CATTAPGSYGYTF
TRBV27,TRBJ1-5,NA,NA,TGTGCCAGCAGTTTAAACGGACAAGAGCAGCCCCAGCATTTT,CASSLNGQEQPQHF
TRBV5-4,TRBJ1-2,NA,TRBD1,TGTGCCAGCAGCGCTGAACCGGGACAGGGCTATGGCTACACCTTC,CASSAEPGQGYGYTF
TRBV28,TRBJ2-3,NA,NA,TGTGCCAGCAGACGGGACTTTCCCACAGATACGCAGTATTTT,CASRRDFPTDTQYF
TRBV9,TRBJ1-2,NA,NA,TGTGCCAGCAGCGTAGGCGGTGTGTCTGGTGGCTACACCTTC,CASSVGGVSGGYTF
TRBV10-3,TRBJ1-2,NA,TRBD1,TGTGCCATCACACCAGGACAGGGGACAAATGGCTACACCTTC,CAITPGQGTNGYTF
TRBV19,TRBJ2-5,NA,TRBD2,TGTGCCAGTAGTATAGCGGGACTAGTTGAGACCCAGTACTTC,CASSIAGLVETQYF
TRBV9,TRBJ2-7,once,NA,TGTGCCAGCAGCCCAAACCCAGGGATCGGCGAGCAGTACTTC,CASSPNPGIGEQYF
TRBV19,TRBJ2-5,NA,TRBD2,TGTGCCAGTAGTAGTGAGCGGGGCCGCGCACAGACCCAGTACTTC,CASSSERGRAQTQYF
TRBV11-2,TRBJ1-5,NA,NA,TGTGCCAGCAGCTTAGAGTTCGGGGATAATCAGCCCCAGCATTTT,CASSLEFGDNQPQHF
TRBV7-2,TRBJ1-1,NA,NA,TGTGCCAGCAGCTTAGTACCGGGAACTGAAGCTTTCTTT,CASSLVPGTEAFF
TRBV7-8,TRBJ1-5,NA,TRBD1,TGTGCCAGCAGCTTAGCTCCAGGACAGGGGCAGAATCAGCCCCAGCATTTT,CASSLAPGQGQNQPQHF
TRBV27,TRBJ1-6,NA,TRBD1,TGTGCCAGCAGGGACAGGAGGGATTCACCCCTCCACTTT,CASRDRRDSPLHF
TRBV6-1,TRBJ1-2,NA,TRBD1,TGTGCCAGCTCAGAAAAGGGACAGGGCTATGGCTACACCTTC,CASSEKGQGYGYTF
TRBV4-3,TRBJ2-7,NA,TRBD1,TGCGCCAGCAGCCAAGTACAGGGGACCCCCTACGAGCAGTACTTC,CASSQVQGTPYEQYF
TRBV6-1,TRBJ2-7,NA,TRBD2,TGTGCCAGCAGTCTGGGACTACCCTACGAGCAGTACTTC,CASSLGLPYEQYF
TRBV7-2,TRBJ1-5,NA,TRBD1,TGTGCCAGCAGCTTAGGGACAGGTCAGCCCCAGCATTTT,CASSLGTGQPQHF
TRBV19,TRBJ1-1,NA,NA,TGTGCCAGTACTGTCTCTTTGAACACTGAAGCTTTCTTT,CASTVSLNTEAFF
TRBV7-9,TRBJ1-1,NA,NA,TGTGCCAGCAGCTCCCCTCCGAACACTGAAGCTTTCTTT,CASSSPPNTEAFF
TRBV5-1,TRBJ1-5,few,TRBD1,TGCGCCAGCAGCTTGGGGACAGGAAATCAGCCCCAGCATTTT,CASSLGTGNQPQHF
TRBV13,TRBJ1-6,once,TRBD1,TGTGCCAGCAGCTTAGACCGGGACAGGAATTCACCCCTCCACTTT,CASSLDRDRNSPLHF
TRBV5-6,TRBJ2-7,few,NA,TGTGCCAGCAGCTTGGCCGACGAGCAGTACTTC,CASSLADEQYF